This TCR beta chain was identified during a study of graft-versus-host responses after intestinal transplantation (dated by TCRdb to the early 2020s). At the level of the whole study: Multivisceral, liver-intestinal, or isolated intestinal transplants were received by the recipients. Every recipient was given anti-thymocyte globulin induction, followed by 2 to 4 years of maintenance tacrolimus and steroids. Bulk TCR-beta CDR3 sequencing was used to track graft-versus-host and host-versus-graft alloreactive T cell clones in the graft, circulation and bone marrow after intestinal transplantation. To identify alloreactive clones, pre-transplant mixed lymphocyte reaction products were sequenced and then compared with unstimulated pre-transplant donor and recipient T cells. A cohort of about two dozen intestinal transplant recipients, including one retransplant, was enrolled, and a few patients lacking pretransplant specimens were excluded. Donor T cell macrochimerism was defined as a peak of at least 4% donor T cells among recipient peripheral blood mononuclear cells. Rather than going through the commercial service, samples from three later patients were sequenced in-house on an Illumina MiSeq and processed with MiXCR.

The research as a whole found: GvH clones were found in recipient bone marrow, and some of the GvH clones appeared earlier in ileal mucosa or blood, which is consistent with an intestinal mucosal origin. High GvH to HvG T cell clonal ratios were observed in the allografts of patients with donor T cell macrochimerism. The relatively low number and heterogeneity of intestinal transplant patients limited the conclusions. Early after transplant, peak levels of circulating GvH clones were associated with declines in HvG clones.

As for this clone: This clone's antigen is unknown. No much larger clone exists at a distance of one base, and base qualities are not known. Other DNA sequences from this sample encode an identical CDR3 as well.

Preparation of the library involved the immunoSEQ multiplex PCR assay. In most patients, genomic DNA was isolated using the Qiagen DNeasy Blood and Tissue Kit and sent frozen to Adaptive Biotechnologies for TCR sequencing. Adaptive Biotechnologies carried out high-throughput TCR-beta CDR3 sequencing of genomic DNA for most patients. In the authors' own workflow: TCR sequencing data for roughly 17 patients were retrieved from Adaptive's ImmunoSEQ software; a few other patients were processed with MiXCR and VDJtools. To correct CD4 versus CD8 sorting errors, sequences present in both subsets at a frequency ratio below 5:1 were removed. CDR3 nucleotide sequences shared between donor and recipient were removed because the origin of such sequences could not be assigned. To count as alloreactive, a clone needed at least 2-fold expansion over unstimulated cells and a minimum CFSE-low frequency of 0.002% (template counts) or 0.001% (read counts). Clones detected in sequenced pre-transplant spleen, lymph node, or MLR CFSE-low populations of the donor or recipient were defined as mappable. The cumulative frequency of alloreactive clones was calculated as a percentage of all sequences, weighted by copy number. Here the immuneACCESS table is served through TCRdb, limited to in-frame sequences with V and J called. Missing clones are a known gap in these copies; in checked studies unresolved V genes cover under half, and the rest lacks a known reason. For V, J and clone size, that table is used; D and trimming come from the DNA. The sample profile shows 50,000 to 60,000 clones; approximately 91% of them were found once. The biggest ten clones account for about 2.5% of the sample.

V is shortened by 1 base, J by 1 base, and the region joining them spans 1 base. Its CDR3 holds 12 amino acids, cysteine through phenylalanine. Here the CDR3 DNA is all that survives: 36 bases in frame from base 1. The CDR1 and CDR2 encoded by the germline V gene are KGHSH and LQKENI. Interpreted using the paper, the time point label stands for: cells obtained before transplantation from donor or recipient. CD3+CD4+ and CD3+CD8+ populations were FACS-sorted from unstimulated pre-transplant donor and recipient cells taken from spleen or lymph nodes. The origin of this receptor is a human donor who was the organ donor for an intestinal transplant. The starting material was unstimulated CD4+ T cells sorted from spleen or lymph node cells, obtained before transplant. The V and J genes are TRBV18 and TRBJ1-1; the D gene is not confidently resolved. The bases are TGTGCCAGCTCACCACAGAACACTGAAGCTTTCTTT. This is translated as CASSPQNTEAFF.